This T cell receptor (beta chain) was profiled in a study of regulatory T cells in long-lasting Graves disease. Whole-study results and caveats: Sampling was limited to peripheral blood rather than thyroid tissue.

With iRepertoire HTBI primers and Arm-PCR of CDR3 regions, TCR beta libraries were built. Each CDR3 protein gets one entry after TCRdb re-called the multiplex PCR reads with MiXCR. The sample includes approximately 400,000 distinct CDR3 sequences, approximately 15% of them seen just once. This clonotype has more than one count but fewer than ten. What it recognizes is unknown. Trimming removed 6 bases from V and 5 bases from J; junction bases left unmatched: 8. CDR3 length: 15 residues. This sample's time point: newly diagnosed GD, antithyroid drugs for less than 3 months. Construction of the TCR library relied on RNA isolated from PBMCs. These same records also appear under a second study, on T cells in Graves' hyperthyroidism and ophthalmopathy. That source adds: The study used the HTBI primer set for a first-round RT-PCR of the TCR CDR3. Median prediction lead before ophthalmopathy onset was 5 to 7.5 months with the model.

This chain connects TRBV12-3 or TRBV12-4 to TRBJ2-1, with TRBD2 matching 9 bases. This clonotype was obtained from a woman in her twenties or thirties with Graves disease. Sequences were derived from peripheral blood mononuclear cells (PBMCs), sampled at new diagnosis, from a patient treated with antithyroid drugs. The CDR3 DNA reads TGTGCCAGCAGCCCCCTAGCGGGAAAGAACAATGAGCAGTTCTTC. This encodes CASSPLAGKNNEQFF.